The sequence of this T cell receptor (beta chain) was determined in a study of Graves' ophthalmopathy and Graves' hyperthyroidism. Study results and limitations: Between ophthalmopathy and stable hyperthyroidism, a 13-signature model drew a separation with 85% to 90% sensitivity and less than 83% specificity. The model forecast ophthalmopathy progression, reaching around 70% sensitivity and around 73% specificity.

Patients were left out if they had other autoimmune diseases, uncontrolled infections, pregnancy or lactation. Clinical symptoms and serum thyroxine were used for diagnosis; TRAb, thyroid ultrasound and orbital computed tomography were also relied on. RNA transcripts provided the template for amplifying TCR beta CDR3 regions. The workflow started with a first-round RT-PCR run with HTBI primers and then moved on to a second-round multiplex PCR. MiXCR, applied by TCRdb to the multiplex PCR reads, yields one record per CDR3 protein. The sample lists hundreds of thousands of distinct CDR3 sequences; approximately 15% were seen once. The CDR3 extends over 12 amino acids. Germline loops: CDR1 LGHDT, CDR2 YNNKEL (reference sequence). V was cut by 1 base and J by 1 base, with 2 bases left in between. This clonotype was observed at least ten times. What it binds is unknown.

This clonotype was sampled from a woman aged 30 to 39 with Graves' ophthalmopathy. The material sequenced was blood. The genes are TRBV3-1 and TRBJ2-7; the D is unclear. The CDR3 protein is CASSQASYEQYF. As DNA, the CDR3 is TGTGCCAGCAGCCAAGCGTCCTACGAGCAGTACTTC.